The rows below give T cell receptor beta chains drawn from one sample of a study of response to subunit inactivated influenza vaccine. Each CDR3 protein gets one entry after TCRdb re-called the RT-PCR reads with MiXCR. Of fewer than 800,000 distinct CDR3 sequences in the sample, 15% to 17% are singletons; the top ten hold roughly 11%. This sample comprised PBMCs from blood, obtained about 11 days after vaccination. The receptors were gathered from a man between 50 and 59 years old who received an inactivated influenza vaccine. Each CDR3 is given with its conserved first and last residue. Each record gives: J gene, V gene, D gene, CDR3 length, clone size, CDR3 DNA, CDR3 protein. D genes are given only for firm matches. The listing skips clone size in some rows; elsewhere it reads once, few, many or a size class.

>TRBJ2-1|TRBV7-9|-|13|few
TGTGCCGGGAAGACTAGCTCCTACAATGAGCAGTTCTTC
CAGKTSSYNEQFF
>TRBJ2-5|TRBV9|-|13|-
TGTGCCAGCAGCGTATATTCTAGGGAGACCCAGTACTTC
CASSVYSRETQYF
>TRBJ2-5|TRBV4-1|-|16|-
TGCGCCAGCAGCCAAGACGGCCAGGGGCGCGGAGAGACCCAGTACTTC
CASSQDGQGRGETQYF
>TRBJ2-1|TRBV7-2|TRBD2|15|few
TGTGCCAGCAGCTTAAATGGACTAGATTACAATGAGCAGTTCTTC
CASSLNGLDYNEQFF
>TRBJ1-5|TRBV20-1|-|13|-
TGCAGTGCTAGAGAGGAGGCGGACCAGCCCCAGCATTTT
CSAREEADQPQHF
>TRBJ2-2|TRBV12-3/TRBV12-4|TRBD2|13|many
TGTGCCAGCAGAACTAGCGTCACCGGGGAGCTGTTTTTT
CASRTSVTGELFF
>TRBJ2-3|TRBV5-6|-|14|few
TGTGCCAGCAGCTTAGGAGCGGCCACAGATACGCAGTATTTT
CASSLGAATDTQYF
>TRBJ2-1|TRBV7-9|TRBD2|16|-
TGTGCCAGCAGCGATGGACTAGCCCTGTCTAAGGATGAGCAGTTCTTC
CASSDGLALSKDEQFF
>TRBJ2-5|TRBV5-6|-|14|few
TGTGCCAGCAGCTTGGGGGGGGCGAAAGAGACCCAGTACTTC
CASSLGGAKETQYF
>TRBJ2-1|TRBV5-5|-|16|many
TGTGCCAGCAGCTTGGTCGCCCAGGTGGGGCACAATGAGCAGTTCTTC
CASSLVAQVGHNEQFF
>TRBJ1-3|TRBV20-1|-|15|-
TGCAGTGCTAGGTACGGCAGCAGCTCTGGAAACACCATATATTTT
CSARYGSSSGNTIYF
>TRBJ2-6|TRBV6-1|TRBD2|15|many
TGTGCCAGCACCTGGGGGGGCTCTGGGGCCAACGTCCTGACTTTC
CASTWGGSGANVLTF
>TRBJ2-7|TRBV30|TRBD2|15|-
TGTGCCTGGAGTGTCCCCGGACTAGCGGGAGACGAGCAGTACTTC
CAWSVPGLAGDEQYF
>TRBJ2-1|TRBV6-1|TRBD2|15|many
TGTGCCAGCAGCTCCGGGACTAGCGGGGGCAATGAGCAGTTCTTC
CASSSGTSGGNEQFF
>TRBJ2-7|TRBV10-3|TRBD1|14|-
TGTGCCATCCGTGACGCCGGGACAGGGGACGAGCAGTACTTC
CAIRDAGTGDEQYF
>TRBJ1-1|TRBV12-3/TRBV12-4|-|13|few
TGTGCCAGCAGTGCTGGGACACCAGTTCCCGCTTTCTTT
CASSAGTPVPAFF
>TRBJ1-1|TRBV7-2|-|15|-
TGTGCCAGCAGCGAAACCCCAGGGTTGGGAACTGAAGCTTTCTTT
CASSETPGLGTEAFF
>TRBJ2-3|TRBV28|TRBD2|18|-
TGTGCCAGCAGTTTCTCCGCTAGCGGAACCCCTAGCACAGATACGCAGTATTTT
CASSFSASGTPSTDTQYF
>TRBJ1-3|TRBV12-3/TRBV12-4|-|11|-
TGTGCCAGCAGTTTAGAGAGCACCATATATTTT
CASSLESTIYF
>TRBJ2-1|TRBV4-2|TRBD2|16|-
TGTGCCAGCAGTCAAGGAACTAGCGGGAACTACAATGAGCAGTTCTTC
CASSQGTSGNYNEQFF